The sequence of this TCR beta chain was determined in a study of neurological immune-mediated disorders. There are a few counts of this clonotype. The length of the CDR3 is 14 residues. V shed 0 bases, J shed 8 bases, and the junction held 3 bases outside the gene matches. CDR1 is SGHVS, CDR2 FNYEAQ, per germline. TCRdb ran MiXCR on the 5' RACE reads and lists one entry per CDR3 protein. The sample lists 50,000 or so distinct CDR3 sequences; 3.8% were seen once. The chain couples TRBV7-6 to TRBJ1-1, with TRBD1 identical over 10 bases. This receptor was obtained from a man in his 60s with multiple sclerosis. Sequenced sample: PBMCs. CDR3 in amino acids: CASSLATGGAEAFF. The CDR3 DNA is TGTGCCAGCAGCTTAGCGACAGGGGGCGCCGAAGCTTTCTTT.